This entry features one T cell receptor (beta chain) sequence. The antigen remains undetermined. The CDR3 loop spans 11 amino acids. The V end was cut by 6 bases, the J end by 3 bases, with 6 bases between. Germline V gene lookup returns CDR1 MNHEY and CDR2 SVGAGI. These data originate in a study of blood T cells in healthy people across ages. Study results and limitations: A greater number of naive CD4+ cells and higher diversity distinguished long-lived donors from aged donors. Because donor CMV status was unknown, expanded clonotype changes were possibly confounded.

The authors ran a second PCR of about 6 to 11 cycles using a sample-barcoded 5' primer and a J-beta primer mix. Each sample yielded at least 2.5 million CDR3-containing paired-end reads. TCRdb ran MiXCR on the 5' RACE reads and lists one entry per CDR3 protein. The sample holds about 970,000 distinct CDR3 sequences, about 53% seen once. Each sample used at least 6 million PBMCs. The chain combines TRBV6-5 with TRBJ2-7; D call uncertain. This receptor was obtained from a woman aged 55-70 years in good health. The sequenced material came from blood. CDR3 sequence reads: CASSNHYEQYF. The CDR3 DNA reads as TGTGCCAGCAGCAACCACTACGAGCAGTACTTC.